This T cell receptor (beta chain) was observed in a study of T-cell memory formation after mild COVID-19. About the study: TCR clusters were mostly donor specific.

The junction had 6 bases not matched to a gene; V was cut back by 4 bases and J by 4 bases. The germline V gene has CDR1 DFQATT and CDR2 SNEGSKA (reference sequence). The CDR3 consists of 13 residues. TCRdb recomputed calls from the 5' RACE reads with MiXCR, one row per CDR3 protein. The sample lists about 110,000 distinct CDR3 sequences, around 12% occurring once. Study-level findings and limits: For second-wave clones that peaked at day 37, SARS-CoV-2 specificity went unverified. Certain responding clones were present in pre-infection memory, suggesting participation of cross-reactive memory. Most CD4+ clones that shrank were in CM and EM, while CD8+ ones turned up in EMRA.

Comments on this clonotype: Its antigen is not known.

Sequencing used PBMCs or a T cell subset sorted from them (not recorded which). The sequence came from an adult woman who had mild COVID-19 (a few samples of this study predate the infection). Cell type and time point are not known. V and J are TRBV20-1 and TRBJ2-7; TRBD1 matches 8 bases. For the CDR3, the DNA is TGCAGTGCTAACCCGGACAGGGTTTACGAGCAGTACTTC. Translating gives CSANPDRVYEQYF.